Given below is one TCR beta chain in context. There are 15 residues in the CDR3. Germline CDR1 LNHNV, CDR2 YYDKDF (reference sequence). The V gene end was trimmed by 1 base and the J gene end by 4 bases; junction bases not matched to a gene: 4. Sequenced by immunoSEQ multiplex PCR; TCRdb stores in-frame clones only, minus some. This table holds about 980,000 clones, approximately 80% found once. The data were obtained in a study of shared clonotypes between healthy human individuals. The chain couples TRBV15 to TRBJ2-3; 8 nucleotides align to TRBD2. The sequencing sample was made of memory CD4+ T cells sorted from blood. Subset defined: CD45RA-negative fraction. The sequence derives from a man aged 18 to 29 in good health. Here the CDR3 DNA reads TGTGCCACCAGCAGAGGGGCGGGAGGATCAGATACGCAGTATTTT. Residues: CATSRGAGGSDTQYF.